Following are 8 T cell receptor beta chains from one sample sequenced in a study of T cell responses to AZD1222 COVID-19 vaccine. Assay used: immunoSEQ multiplex PCR; TCRdb lists only in-frame clones, some missing. The table lists some 180,000 clones, 85% to 90% of them singletons. The sample in question was peripheral blood, obtained on day 0 of AZD1222 vaccination. The receptors here all came from an adult in good health.

This chain joins TRBV13 and TRBJ2-1; 10 bases are a match to TRBD1. V dropped 0 bases and J dropped 4; count of bases not matched to a gene: 3. Germline CDR1 PRHDT, CDR2 FYEKMQ (reference sequence). The CDR3 runs 16 residues. Here the CDR3 DNA reads TGTGCCAGCAGCTTAGGGGGACAGGGGAGGTACAATGAGCAGTTCTTC. It yields the protein CASSLGGQGRYNEQFF.

The chain carries TRBV7-8 and TRBJ2-3, with a weak D call TRBD2 (6 bases). This CDR3 contains 15 residues. V was clipped by 2 bases and J by 4 bases, with 13 bases between them. CDR1 is SGHVS and CDR2 is FQNEAQ in the germline V gene. CDR3 sequence (DNA): TGTGCCAGCAGCTTAAGACCGGGAGTCTCAGATACGCAGTATTTT. It specifies CASSLRPGVSDTQYF.

The chain is built from TRBV6-5 and TRBJ1-6; D is possibly TRBD1 (6 bases). In germline, CDR1 is MNHEY, CDR2 SVGAGI. Trimming left V 7 bases short and J 10 bases short, with 17 bases between. The CDR3 contains 14 residues. The CDR3 DNA is TGTGCCAGCACCAACGGGGGCTTCTACTCACCCCTCCACTTT. Translating gives CASTNGGFYSPLHF.

The chain uses TRBV19 and TRBJ1-5, with 8 bases matching TRBD1. The CDR3 totals 17 residues. Germline lookup yields CDR1 LNHDA and CDR2 SQIVND (reference sequence). Germline trimming cut 5 bases from V and 3 bases from J; bases unmatched to any gene: 12. CDR3 in amino acids: CASSPRTGSLVNQPQHF. Here the CDR3 DNA reads TGTGCCAGTAGTCCAAGGACAGGGAGTTTGGTCAATCAGCCCCAGCATTTT.

The chain joins TRBV20-1 to TRBJ1-5, with D perhaps matching TRBD1 (5 bases). V was cut by 3 bases and J by 15 bases, with 15 bases left in between. CDR3 length: 11 amino acids. CDR1 and CDR2 (germline): DFQATT, SNEGSKA (reference sequence). Here the CDR3 reads CSASGGRVVHF. CDR3 sequence (DNA): TGCAGTGCTAGCGGGGGTAGGGTGGTGCATTTT.

The chain couples TRBV18 to TRBJ1-1; the D is unclear. Germline V gene data show CDR1 as KGHSH and CDR2 as LQKENI. V was trimmed by 6 bases and J by 3 bases, leaving 11 bases between them. The CDR3 runs 13 residues. CDR3: CASSPGEDTEAFF. The CDR3 DNA follows: TGTGCCAGCTCCCCTGGGGAGGACACTGAAGCTTTCTTT.

The V gene is TRBV29-1, the J gene TRBJ2-1; 9 bases fit TRBD1. Germline assignment: CDR1 SQVTM and CDR2 ANQGSEA. This CDR3 is 13 amino acids long. Trimming at V came to 4 bases and at J to 9 bases, leaving 7 bases not matched to a gene. CDR3 residues: CSVAGTGWGEQFF. The CDR3 DNA sequence: TGCAGCGTTGCCGGGACAGGGTGGGGTGAGCAGTTCTTC.

The chain employs TRBV19 and TRBJ1-6; TRBD1 might be the D (6 bases). This CDR3 is built from 13 residues. V was trimmed by 11 bases and J by 7 bases, leaving 15 bases between them. Germline values: CDR1 LNHDA, CDR2 SQIVND (reference sequence). In nucleotides, the CDR3 is TGTGCCGTCAAGAAGGGGGTCAATTCACCCCTCCACTTT. Translating it yields CAVKKGVNSPLHF.